These 15 T cell receptor beta chains were all obtained from the same sample, sequenced in a study of cytomegalovirus exposure and HLA in healthy donors. Generated by immunoSEQ multiplex PCR, the TCRdb table keeps only in-frame clones and is missing some. This sample has about 150,000 clones, with 65% to 90% found just once. Sequencing input: PBMCs. The receptors shown here come from a man younger than 35 in good health and CMV-seropositive.

The genes are TRBV18 and TRBJ2-1, with TRBD2 identical over 12 bases. The length of the CDR3 is 15 residues. With V trimmed by 2 bases and J by 6 bases, 2 bases remained unmatched. In germline, CDR1 is KGHSH, CDR2 LQKENI. CDR3 residues: CASSPTTSGSNEQFF. DNA of the CDR3: TGTGCCAGCTCACCAACGACTAGCGGGAGCAATGAGCAGTTCTTC.

The rearrangement uses TRBV5-5 and TRBJ1-6, with TRBD1 as a possible D gene (6 bases). The CDR3 extends over 19 amino acids. Germline V lookup: CDR1 SGHKS, CDR2 YYEKEE (reference sequence). The V gene lost 3 bases and the J gene lost 0 bases, with 19 bases spanning the gap. This chain's CDR3 is CASSSPGAGTSSYNSPLHF. CDR3 nucleotide sequence: TGTGCCAGCAGCTCCCCAGGGGCAGGCACGAGCTCCTATAATTCACCCCTCCACTTT.

This rearrangement joins TRBV5-6 to TRBJ2-7, with a weak D call TRBD2 (6 bases). CDR1 and CDR2 from the germline V gene are SGHDT and YYEEEE. This CDR3 spans 14 amino acids. V lost 4 bases, J lost 3 bases, and 14 bases lay in between. The CDR3 loop reads CASSVTSPLYEQYF. As DNA, the CDR3 is TGTGCCAGCAGCGTTACTAGCCCCCTCTACGAGCAGTACTTC.

This chain links TRBV5-5 with TRBJ2-7, with a weak D call TRBD1 (6 bases). The CDR3 consists of 14 residues. The germline gives CDR1 SGHKS, CDR2 YYEKEE (reference sequence). The V gene lost 3 bases and the J gene lost 3 bases, with 13 bases spanning the gap. CDR3 amino acids: CASSSPGHSYEQYF. As DNA, the CDR3 is TGTGCCAGCAGCTCGCCGGGACACAGCTACGAGCAGTACTTC.

The chain joins TRBV18 to TRBJ2-1; no clear D. From germline, CDR1 is KGHSH and CDR2 LQKENI. The V end lost 3 bases, the J end lost 13 bases, and 16 bases lay between the germline ends. The CDR3 has 13 residues. The CDR3 sequence is CASSPRRGERQFF. The CDR3 coding sequence is TGTGCCAGCTCACCGCGGCGTGGCGAGAGACAGTTCTTC.

The CDR3 DNA follows: TGTGCCAGTAGTTCATTGTTTAGCGGGGGGGCCTTTGAGCAGTTCTTC. Its translation: CASSSLFSGGAFEQFF. The V and J genes are TRBV19 and TRBJ2-1, with 11 bases that match TRBD2. V gave up 5 bases and J gave up 9 bases; unmatched junction bases: 12. In germline, CDR1 is LNHDA, CDR2 SQIVND (reference sequence). CDR3 length equals 16 residues.

The V and J genes are TRBV6-5 and TRBJ2-1; the D is unclear. The ends were cut back, 2 bases at V and 0 bases at J, with 8 bases in the middle. Germline V gene data show CDR1 as MNHEY and CDR2 as SVGAGI. The CDR3 loop spans 15 amino acids. The CDR3 spells CASSYTLSSYNEQFF. The CDR3 nucleotides read TGTGCCAGCAGTTACACCCTAAGCTCCTACAATGAGCAGTTCTTC.

This chain links TRBV5-1 with TRBJ1-1, with 11 bases that match TRBD1. After removal of 5 bases from V and 4 bases from J, the junction contained 13 bases not matched to a gene. Per the germline V gene, CDR1 is SGHRS and CDR2 is YFSETQ. CDR3 length: 17 amino acids. DNA of the CDR3: TGCGCCAGCAGGAGGGGTCCCGGGACAGGGGGAAGCACTGAAGCTTTCTTT. Translated, it gives CASRRGPGTGGSTEAFF.

The chain combines TRBV7-2 with TRBJ1-3; 8 nucleotides match TRBD1. Germline V gene sequence: CDR1 SGHTA, CDR2 FQGNSA. V gave up 3 bases and J gave up 0 bases; unmatched junction bases: 1. There are 15 residues in the CDR3. In DNA form, the CDR3 reads TGTGCCAGCAGCTTCGGGACAGGCTCTGGAAACACCATATATTTT. This encodes CASSFGTGSGNTIYF.

The chain links TRBV5-6 to TRBJ2-3; 13 bases match TRBD2. Germline assignment: CDR1 SGHDT and CDR2 YYEEEE. This CDR3 has 17 amino acids. Trimming removed 10 bases from V and 0 bases from J; junction bases left unmatched: 11. CDR3: CAAFSRTSGSSTDTQYF. The CDR3, as DNA: TGTGCCGCCTTCTCTCGGACTAGCGGGAGTAGCACAGATACGCAGTATTTT.

The chain uses TRBV2 and TRBJ2-7; the match to TRBD2 covers 7 bases. With 6 bases clipped from V and 1 base from J, the junction kept 9 bases outside the gene matches. Per the germline V gene, CDR1 is SNHLY and CDR2 is FYNNEI. The CDR3 covers 15 residues. CDR3 in amino acids: CASSPNPSGSYEQYF. In DNA form, the CDR3 reads TGTGCCAGCAGCCCAAACCCTAGCGGTTCCTACGAGCAGTACTTC. The full variable domain, with the rest looked up from reference TRBV2 and TRBJ2-7, is EPEVTQTPSHQVTQMGQEVILRCVPISNHLYFYWYRQILGQKVEFLVSFYNNEISEKSEIFDDQFSVERPDGSNFTLKIRSTKLEDSAMYFCASSPNPSGSYEQYFGPGTRLTVT.

The rearrangement links TRBV29-1 to TRBJ1-3; 10 bases are a match to TRBD1. In germline, CDR1 is SQVTM, CDR2 ANQGSEA. The CDR3 has 15 residues. Trimming cost V 1 base and J 3 bases; bases outside gene matches: 3. CDR3 DNA: TGCAGCGTTGAAGTGGGACAGGGGTTTGGAAACACCATATATTTT. Translation: CSVEVGQGFGNTIYF.

This clone was found once. V gene TRBV2 combines with J gene TRBJ2-5; TRBD1 aligns across 7 bases. V trimming: 2 bases; J trimming: 1 base; junction bases outside the gene matches: 4. Germline V gives CDR1 SNHLY, CDR2 FYNNEI. The CDR3 length is 15 residues. The CDR3 nucleotides read TGTGCCAGCAGTGAAAGGGGGCTTACCCAAGAGACCCAGTACTTC. Amino acids: CASSERGLTQETQYF.

The CDR3: CASSRPTGGPSTGANVLTF. The CDR3 DNA reads TGTGCCAGCAGTCGTCCGACAGGGGGTCCCTCGACTGGGGCCAACGTCCTGACTTTC. The J gene is TRBJ2-6, the V gene TRBV7-9, with 9 bases lining up with TRBD1. V was pared by 6 bases and J by 2 bases, with 14 bases of the junction left unmatched. This CDR3 region has 19 residues. CDR1 is SEHNR and CDR2 is FQNEAQ in the germline V gene (reference sequence).

The rearrangement uses TRBV11-3 and TRBJ2-3; a possible D gene is TRBD2 (5 bases). Per germline, CDR1 SGHNT and CDR2 YENEEA. This CDR3 has 15 amino acids. The V end lost 3 bases, the J end lost 2 bases, and 12 bases lay between the germline ends. CDR3 DNA sequence: TGTGCCAGCAGCTTTGAGGGTCAGGCCACAGATACGCAGTATTTT. It yields the protein CASSFEGQATDTQYF. Based on the CDR3 plus reference TRBV11-3 and TRBJ2-3, the full variable domain is EAGVVQSPRYKIIEKKQPVAFWCNPISGHNTLYWYLQNLGQGPELLIRYENEEAVDDSQLPKDRFSAERLKGVDSTLKIQPAELGDSAVYLCASSFEGQATDTQYFGPGTRLTVL.